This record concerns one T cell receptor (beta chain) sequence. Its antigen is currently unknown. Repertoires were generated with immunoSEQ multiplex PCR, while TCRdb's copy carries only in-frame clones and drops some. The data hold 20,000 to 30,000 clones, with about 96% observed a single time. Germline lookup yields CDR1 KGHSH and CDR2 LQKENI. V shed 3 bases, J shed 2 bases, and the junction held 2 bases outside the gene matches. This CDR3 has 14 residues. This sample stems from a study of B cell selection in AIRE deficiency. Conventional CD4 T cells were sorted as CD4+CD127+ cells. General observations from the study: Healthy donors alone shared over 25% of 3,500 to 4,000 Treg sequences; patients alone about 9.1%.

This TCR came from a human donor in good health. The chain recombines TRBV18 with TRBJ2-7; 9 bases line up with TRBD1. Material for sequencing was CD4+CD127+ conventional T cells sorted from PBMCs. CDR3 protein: CASSPDRGTYEQYF. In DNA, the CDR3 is TGTGCCAGCTCACCCGACAGGGGGACCTACGAGCAGTACTTC. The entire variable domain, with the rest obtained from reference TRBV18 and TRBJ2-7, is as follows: NAGVMQNPRHLVRRRGQEARLRCSPMKGHSHVYWYRQLPEEGLKFMVYLQKENIIDESGMPKERFSAEFPKEGPSILRIQQVVRGDSAAYFCASSPDRGTYEQYFGPGTRLTVT.